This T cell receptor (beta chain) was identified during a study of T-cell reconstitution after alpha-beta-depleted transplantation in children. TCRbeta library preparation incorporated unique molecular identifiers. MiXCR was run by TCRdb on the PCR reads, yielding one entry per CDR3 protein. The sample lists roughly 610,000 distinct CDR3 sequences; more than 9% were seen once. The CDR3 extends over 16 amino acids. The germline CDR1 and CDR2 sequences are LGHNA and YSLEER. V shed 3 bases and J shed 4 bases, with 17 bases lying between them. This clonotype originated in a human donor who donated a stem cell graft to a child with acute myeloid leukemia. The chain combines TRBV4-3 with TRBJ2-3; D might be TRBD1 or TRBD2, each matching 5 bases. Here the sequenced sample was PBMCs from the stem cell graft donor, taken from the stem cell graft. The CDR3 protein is CASSQGENRASDTQYF. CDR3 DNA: TGCGCCAGCAGCCAGGGGGAGAACCGTGCGTCAGATACGCAGTATTTT.